This TCR beta chain was sequenced during a study of OX40 agonist ivuxolimab in advanced cancers. Overall study: Earlier anti-PD-1, anti-PD-L1 or anti-CTLA-4 therapy was permitted; less than 50% had received some. Overall study findings and caveats: Patients with a partial response at 0.1-3.0 mg/kg had among the lowest clonal expansion.

Profiling relied on immunoSEQ multiplex PCR, and the TCRdb table lists in-frame clones only, not all of them. The repertoire includes 75,000 to 100,000 clones, about 93% of them detected once, and over 0.7% sits in the top ten. A word on this clone: Its specificity is unknown.

The TCR was taken from an adult with an advanced solid tumor such as melanoma, head and neck, liver or kidney cancer. The sample was CD4+ or CD8+ T cells sorted from blood, taken in a trial of the OX40 agonist ivuxolimab.

The CDR3: CASSFWQDRATGELFF. DNA of the CDR3: TGCGCCAGCAGCTTTTGGCAGGACAGGGCCACCGGGGAGCTGTTTTTT. The J gene is TRBJ2-2, the V gene TRBV5-1; TRBD1 agrees at 8 bases. Germline CDR1 is SGHRS and CDR2 is YFSETQ. The trim removed 2 bases at V and 4 bases at J, leaving 7 bases unmatched. This CDR3 spans 16 amino acids.